These 18 T cell receptor beta chains originate from one sample sequenced in a study of T cell repertoires in cytomegalovirus infection. Their antigens remain unidentified. TCRdb processed the reads anew with MiXCR; each CDR3 protein has one entry. Of fewer than 900,000 distinct CDR3 sequences in the sample, about 27% were seen once. The material sequenced was cultured CD8+ T cells from PBMCs, taken from culture after CMV antigen stimulation. The source is a human donor in good health (CMV status not recorded). Some clones in this sample may be carry-over from other donors' samples.

This clonotype has more than one count but fewer than ten. The J gene is TRBJ2-7, the V gene TRBV7-9; tentatively, D is TRBD1 (6 bases). The germline V and J ends were trimmed by 4 bases and 2 bases, with 21 bases remaining between them. This CDR3 has 17 amino acids. The V gene's germline CDR1 is SEHNR and CDR2 FQNEAQ (reference sequence). CDR3 protein: CASSSKPSGQPPYEQYF. For the CDR3, the DNA is TGTGCCAGCAGCTCCAAGCCCAGCGGACAGCCACCCTACGAGCAGTACTTC.

The chain's CDR3 is CASSFGGAHNEQFF. In DNA, the CDR3 is TGTGCCAGCAGTTTCGGGGGGGCCCACAATGAGCAGTTCTTC. The V and J genes are TRBV6-2 or TRBV6-3 and TRBJ2-1; 8 bases match TRBD2. Germline loops: CDR1 MNHEY, CDR2 SVGEGT. V trimming: 4 bases; J trimming: 5 bases; junction bases outside the gene matches: 4. The CDR3 runs to 14 residues.

The rearrangement links TRBV7-9 to TRBJ2-5; unclear D gene. V was shortened by 10 bases and J by 1 base, with 16 bases between the two germline ends. The CDR3 has 14 amino acids. Germline assignment: CDR1 SEHNR and CDR2 FQNEAQ (reference sequence). The CDR3 spells CATYRPGLQETQYF. CDR3 bases: TGTGCCACCTACCGGCCCGGTCTCCAAGAGACCCAGTACTTC.

In its sample, this clonotype was seen a few times. This chain uses TRBV6-6 with TRBJ2-7; TRBD1 might be the D (6 bases). Germline V gene data show CDR1 as MNHNY and CDR2 as SVGAGI (reference sequence). CDR3 length: 13 amino acids. V lost 5 bases to trimming and J lost 2 bases, with 10 bases between them. The CDR3 region is CASSKGDTYEQYF. CDR3 sequence (DNA): TGTGCCAGCAGTAAGGGGGATACCTACGAGCAGTACTTC.

The rearrangement uses TRBV28 and TRBJ1-2; 10 bases match TRBD1. The CDR3 runs 14 residues. J gave up 3 bases and V 5 bases, and 3 bases lay outside the gene matches. Germline CDR1 is MDHEN and CDR2 is SYDVKM. The CDR3 loop reads CASSRTGGHYGYTF. CDR3 nucleotides: TGTGCCAGCAGTAGGACAGGGGGACACTATGGCTACACCTTC.

This clonotype was detected only once. This rearrangement joins TRBV2 to TRBJ1-1, with D hard to call. V gave up 7 bases and J gave up 3 bases, with 6 bases separating them. The CDR3 totals 11 residues. Germline V gene data show CDR1 as SNHLY and CDR2 as FYNNEI. CDR3 in DNA: TGTGCCAGCACGACCCACACTGAAGCTTTCTTT. It yields the protein CASTTHTEAFF. The full variable domain, completed using reference TRBV2 and TRBJ1-1, is EPEVTQTPSHQVTQMGQEVILRCVPISNHLYFYWYRQILGQKVEFLVSFYNNEISEKSEIFDDQFSVERPDGSNFTLKIRSTKLEDSAMYFCASTTHTEAFFGQGTRLTVV.

This clonotype was recorded at least ten times. This chain uses TRBV7-2 with TRBJ2-2, with D unresolved. CDR3 length: 13 amino acids. Germline CDR1 SGHTA, CDR2 FQGNSA. Trimming cost V 7 bases and J 7 bases, with 13 bases left between them. The CDR3 DNA is TGTGCCAGCACCCACTTCGGTGGCGGGGAGCTGTTTTTT. Its protein product is CASTHFGGGELFF.

The sample holds many counts of this clonotype. The J gene is TRBJ2-5, the V gene TRBV7-2; D gene unclear. In germline, CDR1 is SGHTA, CDR2 FQGNSA. This CDR3 is 15 amino acids long. V lost 1 base to trimming and J lost 2 bases, with 11 bases between them. CDR3 in amino acids: CASSLGSQKQETQYF. The CDR3 coding sequence is TGTGCCAGCAGCTTAGGGTCGCAAAAACAAGAGACCCAGTACTTC. Full variable domain (missing parts from reference TRBV7-2 and TRBJ2-5): GAGVSQSPSNKVTEKGKDVELRCDPISGHTALYWYRQSLGQGLEFLIYFQGNSAPDKSGLPSDRFSAERTGGSVSTLTIQRTQQEDSAVYLCASSLGSQKQETQYFGPGTRLLVL.

This rearrangement joins TRBV5-5 to TRBJ1-6, with D uncertain. The CDR3 has 17 amino acids. Trimming left V 4 bases short and J 0 bases short, with 14 bases between. Per the germline V gene, CDR1 is SGHKS and CDR2 is YYEKEE (reference sequence). This CDR3 is CASSPGGPSSYNSPLHF. The CDR3 DNA reads as TGTGCCAGCAGCCCGGGAGGGCCGAGCTCCTATAATTCACCCCTCCACTTT.

This sequence joins TRBV25-1 and TRBJ1-4; 9 bases fit TRBD1. V shed 3 bases, J shed 1 base, and the junction held 3 bases outside the gene matches. Germline V gene sequence: CDR1 MGHDK, CDR2 SYGVNS. The CDR3 sequence is 16 residues long. The CDR3 reads CASSDWGQGTNEKLFF. Here the CDR3 DNA reads TGTGCCAGCAGTGATTGGGGACAGGGAACTAATGAAAAACTGTTTTTT.

This clonotype was observed a few times. The gene calls are TRBV27 and TRBJ1-5; the match to TRBD1 covers 8 bases. Losses at the gene ends were 3 bases for V and 5 bases for J; bases not matched to a gene: 9. From germline, CDR1 is MNHEY and CDR2 SMNVEV (reference sequence). This CDR3 spans 16 amino acids. This CDR3 is CASSLSGGWLDQPQHF. The DNA of the CDR3 is TGTGCCAGCAGTTTGTCAGGGGGCTGGTTGGATCAGCCCCAGCATTTT.

This clonotype has ten or more counts. The rearrangement joins TRBV12-3 or TRBV12-4 to TRBJ1-2, with no clear D. The CDR3 is made up of 13 amino acids. The V end was cut by 1 base, the J end by 4 bases, with 7 bases between. The CDR3 sequence is CASSLGPLYGYTF. The CDR3 DNA reads as TGTGCCAGCAGTTTAGGGCCCCTCTATGGCTACACCTTC.

The chain recombines TRBV12-3 or TRBV12-4 with TRBJ1-5; weak D call: TRBD1 (5 bases). Trimming took off 4 bases at V and 11 bases at J, with 12 bases between the two ends. This CDR3 contains 12 residues. The CDR3 loop is CASSSSGRSQHF. In nucleotides, the CDR3 is TGTGCCAGCAGTTCCTCGGGACGTTCCCAGCATTTT.

The chain is built from TRBV7-9 and TRBJ1-1, with 9 bases aligning to TRBD1. This CDR3 has 14 residues. V was pared by 8 bases and J by 1 base, with 5 bases of the junction left unmatched. In germline, CDR1 is SEHNR, CDR2 FQNEAQ (reference sequence). The CDR3 loop reads CASRRDRANTEAFF. The CDR3 region has the DNA TGTGCCAGCCGCAGGGACAGGGCGAACACTGAAGCTTTCTTT.

The J gene is TRBJ2-6, the V gene TRBV19, with D tentatively TRBD1 or TRBD2 (5 bases each). The V end lost 5 bases, the J end lost 4 bases, and 21 bases lay between the germline ends. Germline-derived CDR1 and CDR2 are LNHDA and SQIVND (reference sequence). CDR3 length equals 18 residues. The CDR3 is CASSGQGVLLVGANVLTF. The CDR3 nucleotides are TGTGCCAGTAGTGGGCAGGGAGTACTTCTGGTCGGGGCCAACGTCCTGACTTTC.

The CDR3: CASSAPDRSSYEQYF. CDR3 nucleotides: TGTGCCAGCAGTGCCCCGGACAGGTCCTCCTACGAGCAGTACTTC. The chain joins TRBV28 to TRBJ2-7; 7 bases line up with TRBD1. This CDR3 region has 15 residues. Germline CDR1 MDHEN, CDR2 SYDVKM. V lost 5 bases to trimming and J lost 0 bases; unmatched junction nucleotides: 7.

This clonotype was seen a handful of times. V gene TRBV7-6 combines with J gene TRBJ2-1; D is ambiguous. The CDR3 covers 16 residues. Per germline, CDR1 SGHVS and CDR2 FNYEAQ. V was cut by 5 bases and J by 0 bases, with 14 bases left in between. Here the CDR3 reads CASSKRATSSYNEQFF. The CDR3 coding sequence is TGTGCCAGCAGCAAAAGGGCCACGAGCTCCTACAATGAGCAGTTCTTC.

This clonotype was seen only a few times. The chain is built from TRBV7-9 and TRBJ2-2; D call uncertain. V lost 2 bases and J 9 bases, leaving 1 base between the germline ends. In germline, CDR1 is SEHNR, CDR2 FQNEAQ (reference sequence). CDR3 length equals 10 residues. The CDR3 loop is CASSLRELFF. CDR3 in DNA: TGTGCCAGCAGCTTACGGGAGCTGTTTTTT. Full variable domain (missing parts from reference TRBV7-9 and TRBJ2-2): DTGVSQNPRHKITKRGQNVTFRCDPISEHNRLYWYRQTLGQGPEFLTYFQNEAQLEKSRLLSDRFSAERPKGSFSTLEIQRTEQGDSAMYLCASSLRELFFGEGSRLTVL.